This T cell receptor (beta chain) was obtained from a study of cytomegalovirus exposure and HLA in healthy donors. The PCR made use of 60 Vbeta and 13 Jbeta primers. TCRdb's table, derived via immunoSEQ multiplex PCR, lists solely in-frame clones and lacks some. The data show 150,000 to 200,000 clones, approximately 83% seen once. This TCR was recovered from a man aged 18 to 30 in good health and CMV-seropositive. The material sequenced was PBMCs.

CDR3 region: CASSRYSGGVNPTNTQYF. The DNA of the CDR3 is TGTGCCAGCAGCCGATACAGCGGGGGGGTTAATCCCACGAATACGCAGTATTTT. The chain carries TRBV14 and TRBJ2-3; TRBD2 matches 10 bases. Germline lookup yields CDR1 SGHDN and CDR2 FVKESK. Trimming took 4 bases from V and 7 from J; bases not matched to a gene: 17. The CDR3 loop spans 18 amino acids.